This T cell receptor (beta chain) was sequenced during a study of cytomegalovirus exposure and HLA in healthy donors. Primers: 60 Vbeta forward and 13 Jbeta reverse. In the source study's methods: Among the unique TCR beta chains that a later analysis counted, about 81 million in all, some 10 million were shared. Using immunoSEQ multiplex PCR, the repertoire was profiled, and TCRdb retains in-frame clones only, with some absent. V, J and clone size reflect that table, while D and trimming were determined from the DNA. Of around 35,000 clones in the sample, around 69% are singletons; the top ten hold more than 6%. Findings of the study overall: Follow-up analysis later connected one missense variant in DCLRE1C with trimming of TCR beta V- and J-genes. A later analysis found that most CMV-associated TCR beta chains appeared HLA-restricted.

Trimming removed 5 bases from V and 7 bases from J; junction bases left unmatched: 7. The CDR3 runs 15 residues. The germline V gene encodes CDR1 SGHTA and CDR2 FQGTGA. Of note for this clone: Antigen: not known.

This chain links TRBV7-3 with TRBJ2-1, with 11 positions matching TRBD1. This TCR derives from a young man in good health and CMV-seronegative. The sequenced material came from PBMCs. The CDR3 bases are TGTGCCAGCAGCGATGGACAGGGGGCTAAAAATGAGCAGTTCTTC. Its translation: CASSDGQGAKNEQFF.